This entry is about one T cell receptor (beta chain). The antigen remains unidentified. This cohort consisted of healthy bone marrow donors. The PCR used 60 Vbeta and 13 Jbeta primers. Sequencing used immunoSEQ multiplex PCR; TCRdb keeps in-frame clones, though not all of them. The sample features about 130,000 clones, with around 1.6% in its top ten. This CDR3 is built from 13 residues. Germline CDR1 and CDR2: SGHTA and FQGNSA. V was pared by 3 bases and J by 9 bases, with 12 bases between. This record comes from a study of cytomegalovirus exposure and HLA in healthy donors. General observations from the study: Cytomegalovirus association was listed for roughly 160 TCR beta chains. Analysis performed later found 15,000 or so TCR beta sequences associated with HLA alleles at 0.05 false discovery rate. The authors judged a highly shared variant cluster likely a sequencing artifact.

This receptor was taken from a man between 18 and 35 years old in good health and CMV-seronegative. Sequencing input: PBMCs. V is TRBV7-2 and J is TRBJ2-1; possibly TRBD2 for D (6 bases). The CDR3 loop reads CASSFGGDGEQFF. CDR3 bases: TGTGCCAGCAGCTTCGGCGGGGACGGTGAGCAGTTCTTC. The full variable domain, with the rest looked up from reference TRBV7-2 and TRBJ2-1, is GAGVSQSPSNKVTEKGKDVELRCDPISGHTALYWYRQSLGQGLEFLIYFQGNSAPDKSGLPSDRFSAERTGGSVSTLTIQRTQQEDSAVYLCASSFGGDGEQFFGPGTRLTVL.